A single sample is the source of the 5 T cell receptor beta chains below, sequenced in a study of CD8+CD57+ T cells in acquired aplastic anemia. Template material for TCR beta VDJ and CDR3 profiling consisted of genomic DNA. TCRdb passed the reads through MiXCR, listing each CDR3 protein once. This table has 33,000 or so distinct CDR3 sequences, around 76% appearing once. Sequenced material: sorted CD4+, CD8+, or CD8+CD57+ T cells (not recorded which) from PBMCs. These receptors were taken from a human donor in good health, serving as a control.

The rearrangement uses TRBV29-1 and TRBJ1-2; D not resolved. The CDR3 length is 13 residues. The V gene lost 3 bases and the J gene lost 1 base, with 9 bases spanning the gap. The germline CDR1 and CDR2 sequences are SQVTM and ANQGSEA. The CDR3 spells CSVDSPDNYGYTF. Written as DNA, the CDR3 is TGCAGCGTTGATTCACCTGATAACTATGGCTACACCTTC. The variable domain in full, completed from reference TRBV29-1 and TRBJ1-2, reads SAVISQKPSRDICQRGTSLTIQCQVDSQVTMMFWYRQQPGQSLTLIATANQGSEATYESGFVIDKFPISRPNLTFSTLTVSNMSPEDSSIYLCSVDSPDNYGYTFGSGTRLTVV.

The gene calls are TRBV4-2 and TRBJ2-2; TRBD2 matches 7 bases. V shed 5 bases, J shed 5 bases, and the junction held 5 bases outside the gene matches. CDR1 and CDR2 from the germline V gene are LGHNA and YNFKEQ. The CDR3 covers 14 residues. CDR3 region: CASSFGAGTGELFF. CDR3 bases: TGTGCCAGCAGCTTCGGAGCGGGAACCGGGGAGCTGTTTTTT.

The gene calls are TRBV2 and TRBJ2-3, with D possibly matching TRBD2 (7 bases). The germline V and J ends were trimmed by 3 bases and 2 bases, with 18 bases remaining between them. The CDR3 consists of 17 residues. Germline lookup yields CDR1 SNHLY and CDR2 FYNNEI. The CDR3 loop reads CASSDRRGLWATDTQYF. CDR3 DNA: TGTGCCAGCAGTGATCGGCGGGGGCTTTGGGCCACAGATACGCAGTATTTT.

The chain links TRBV7-2 to TRBJ1-2, with D tentatively TRBD1 (5 bases). Between the trimmed V and J ends, which lost 5 bases and 7 bases, there was a span of 14 bases. Germline CDR1 reads SGHTA; CDR2 reads FQGNSA. This CDR3 spans 13 amino acids. CDR3 sequence: CASSAGGVGGYTF. The DNA for the CDR3 is TGTGCCAGCAGCGCTGGAGGGGTTGGTGGCTACACCTTC.

The count of this clonotype is one. The genes are TRBV10-3 and TRBJ1-5; D call uncertain. The CDR3 is 14 residues long. The V end was cut by 2 bases, the J end by 6 bases, with 11 bases between. In germline, CDR1 is ENHRY, CDR2 SYGVKD. CDR3 residues: CAISEARDGQPQHF. Here the CDR3 DNA reads TGTGCCATCAGTGAGGCAAGGGATGGTCAGCCCCAGCATTTT.